This T cell receptor beta chain stems from a study of shared clonotypes between healthy human individuals. Regarding this clone: Antigen unknown.

TCRdb's table, derived via immunoSEQ multiplex PCR, lists solely in-frame clones and lacks some. This sample has over 2,000,000 clones, with roughly 93% found just once. The CDR3 runs 14 residues. Per the germline V gene, CDR1 is MNHNS and CDR2 is SASEGT. V was clipped by 4 bases and J by 7 bases, with 13 bases between them. The study, taken as a whole, reports: Clonotypes that were shared across a handful of donors made up roughly 5% of naive CD4 clonotypes.

Naive CD8 cells were CD45RO-negative, positively selected for CCR7, excluding terminally differentiated effector memory CD45RA+ cells. Healthy HIV-negative adults with no recent acute infections or vaccinations were recruited as donors. The TCR originated in a man in his late teens or twenties in good health. Some clones in this sample may be carry-over from other donors' samples. This chain connects TRBV6-1 to TRBJ1-4, with D unresolved. Source material: naive CD8+ T cells from PBMCs. For the CDR3, the DNA is TGTGCCAGCAGTGGAGCCGGGAGCCGTGAAAAACTGTTTTTT. Amino acid sequence: CASSGAGSREKLFF.